The clone carrying this TCR beta chain has just a few counts. The CDR3 has 14 amino acids. Germline CDR1 SEHNR, CDR2 FQNEAQ (reference sequence). V was trimmed by 5 bases and J by 5 bases, leaving 14 bases between them. Each sample provided at least 6 micrograms of extracted total RNA. The authors ran a second PCR of 7 to 11 cycles using a sample-barcoded 5' primer and a J-beta primer mix. TCRdb itself ran the 5' RACE reads through MiXCR, one entry per CDR3 protein. The sample lists 1.4 million or so distinct CDR3 sequences, about 42% occurring once. The entry originates in a study of blood T cells in healthy people across ages.

The source of this sequence is a woman aged 18-29 years in good health. The sample was blood. The chain employs TRBV7-9 and TRBJ2-3, with D perhaps TRBD1 (6 bases). CDR3 protein: CASSPIGGLDTQYF. The CDR3 nucleotides read TGTGCCAGCAGCCCCATTGGGGGCCTAGATACGCAGTATTTT.